One sample yielded the 29 T cell receptor beta chains listed below, sequenced in a study of cytomegalovirus exposure and HLA in healthy donors. PCR involved 60 Vbeta and 13 Jbeta primers. Only in-frame clones appear in the TCRdb table, and some are missing; sequencing was by immunoSEQ multiplex PCR. The table records approximately 170,000 clones, approximately 81% of them present only once. Material: PBMCs. All receptors come from a boy aged 2 to 10 in good health and CMV-seronegative.

A single count supports this clone. This chain connects TRBV6-5 to TRBJ1-1; perhaps TRBD1 as D (6 bases). Trimming removed 6 bases at V and 2 bases at J, with 10 bases between. The V gene's germline CDR1 is MNHEY and CDR2 SVGAGI. This CDR3 is built from 13 residues. The DNA for the CDR3 is TGTGCCAGCAGCCACAGGGTTAACACTGAAGCTTTCTTT. Its translation is CASSHRVNTEAFF.

CDR3 bases: TGCGCCAGCAGCTTGGTAGCGGGAGTAAACAATGAGCAGTTCTTC. Its protein is CASSLVAGVNNEQFF. The V call is TRBV5-1, the J call TRBJ2-1; 9 nucleotides match TRBD2. The J segment lost 5 bases and the V segment lost 0 bases, leaving 3 bases of the junction unmatched. This CDR3 is built from 15 residues. Looked up from germline, CDR1 is SGHRS and CDR2 is YFSETQ.

The rearrangement links TRBV19 to TRBJ1-2; tentative D call: TRBD1 (5 bases). The CDR3 is made up of 11 amino acids. Trimming took off 10 bases at V and 8 bases at J, with 14 bases between the two ends. CDR1 LNHDA and CDR2 SQIVND come from the germline V gene (reference sequence). The CDR3 loop reads CATKEGFGYTF. The CDR3 DNA reads as TGTGCCACCAAGGAGGGGTTCGGCTACACCTTC.

This clone was seen a few times. This chain uses TRBV10-1 with TRBJ2-7, with TRBD2 matching over 8 bases. CDR1 is WNHNN and CDR2 is SYGVQD in the germline V gene (reference sequence). CDR3 size: 13 residues. V dropped 3 bases and J dropped 5; count of bases not matched to a gene: 3. The CDR3 is CASSDSGIDEQYF. In nucleotides, the CDR3 is TGCGCCAGCAGTGATAGCGGGATCGACGAGCAGTACTTC.

The V and J genes are TRBV5-1 and TRBJ2-3; 7 positions agree with TRBD2. Trimming cost V 4 bases and J 1 base; bases outside gene matches: 3. The germline gives CDR1 SGHRS, CDR2 YFSETQ. CDR3 length: 14 amino acids. Here the CDR3 DNA reads TGCGCCAGCAGCGAAACTAGCGGCACAGATACGCAGTATTTT. Amino acids: CASSETSGTDTQYF.

J is TRBJ1-1 and V is TRBV30, with 9 bases fitting TRBD1. V was pared by 2 bases and J by 4 bases, with 14 bases of the junction left unmatched. CDR3 length equals 17 residues. CDR1 and CDR2 from the germline V gene are GTSNPN and SVGIG (reference sequence). As DNA, the CDR3 is TGTGCCTGGAGTCGGGAACAGGGGGCCCGCGGGGGCACTGAAGCTTTCTTT. As protein: CAWSREQGARGGTEAFF.

The chain is built from TRBV11-2 and TRBJ1-5, with D possibly being TRBD1 (6 bases). CDR1 SGHAT and CDR2 FQNNGV come from the germline V gene. V was shortened by 5 bases and J by 4 bases, with 15 bases between the two germline ends. The CDR3 spans 15 residues. The CDR3 sequence: CASSPGTLPNQPQHF. CDR3 DNA sequence: TGTGCCAGCAGCCCGGGGACACTGCCTAATCAGCCCCAGCATTTT. The full variable domain, its missing parts supplied by reference TRBV11-2 and TRBJ1-5, is EAGVAQSPRYKIIEKRQSVAFWCNPISGHATLYWYQQILGQGPKLLIQFQNNGVVDDSQLPKDRFSAERLKGVDSTLKIQPAKLEDSAVYLCASSPGTLPNQPQHFGDGTRLSIL.

This chain uses TRBV7-6 with TRBJ1-4; D not certain. Germline CDR1 reads SGHVS; CDR2 reads FNYEAQ. V gave up 1 base and J gave up 4 bases, with 7 bases separating them. The CDR3 runs 14 residues. The CDR3 sequence is CASSLGAGNEKLFF. In DNA form, the CDR3 reads TGTGCCAGCAGCTTAGGGGCGGGTAATGAAAAACTGTTTTTT.

The V gene is TRBV7-9, the J gene TRBJ2-2, with 8 bases fitting TRBD1. CDR1 SEHNR and CDR2 FQNEAQ come from the germline V gene (reference sequence). This CDR3 contains 15 residues. V gave up 5 bases and J gave up 7 bases; unmatched junction bases: 9. The DNA for the CDR3 is TGTGCCAGCAGCCCCCCCAGGGGGCTGGACGGGGAGCTGTTTTTT. Encoded protein: CASSPPRGLDGELFF.

V gene TRBV5-1 combines with J gene TRBJ2-7; D call uncertain. Germline V gene lookup returns CDR1 SGHRS and CDR2 YFSETQ. The CDR3 runs to 14 residues. V gave up 7 bases and J gave up 0 bases, with 14 bases separating them. The chain's CDR3 is CASADSGSSYEQYF. The CDR3 region has the DNA TGCGCCAGCGCCGACTCCGGCAGCTCCTACGAGCAGTACTTC.

CDR3 coding DNA: TGTGCCAGCAGTTTAGAGGGGGACACTGAAGCTTTCTTT. This sequence encodes CASSLEGDTEAFF. This rearrangement joins TRBV27 to TRBJ1-1; TRBD1 might be the D (6 bases). The CDR3 runs to 13 residues. V was cut by 2 bases and J by 3 bases, with 7 bases left in between. CDR1 MNHEY and CDR2 SMNVEV come from the germline V gene (reference sequence).

This sequence joins TRBV4-2 and TRBJ2-3; D is possibly TRBD1 (6 bases). The CDR3 sequence is 16 residues long. CDR1 and CDR2 (germline): LGHNA, YNFKEQ. V lost 0 bases to trimming and J lost 4 bases, with 14 bases between them. CDR3 in DNA: TGTGCCAGCAGCCAAGAAGGGGGAATGAACGCAGATACGCAGTATTTT. Its protein is CASSQEGGMNADTQYF.

The rearrangement joins TRBV7-7 to TRBJ2-5; 11 nucleotides line up with TRBD1. Unmatched junction bases numbered 7, after V lost 5 bases and J lost 2 bases. This CDR3 spans 16 amino acids. Germline assignment: CDR1 SSHAT and CDR2 FNYEAQ (reference sequence). CDR3 nucleotides: TGTGCCAGCAGCCCGCGGACAGGGGGCGAACAAGAGACCCAGTACTTC. Translation: CASSPRTGGEQETQYF.

This chain joins TRBV25-1 and TRBJ1-2, with TRBD1 matching 8 bases. CDR3 length: 15 amino acids. With 5 bases clipped from V and 3 bases from J, the junction kept 8 bases outside the gene matches. Germline-derived CDR1 and CDR2 are MGHDK and SYGVNS. In DNA form, the CDR3 reads TGTGCCAGCAGTTCGAACAGGGGGGGTGACTATGGCTACACCTTC. It codes for CASSSNRGGDYGYTF.

The chain couples TRBV5-5 to TRBJ1-1; possibly TRBD1 for D (6 bases). V was cut by 4 bases and J by 0 bases, with 16 bases left in between. The CDR3 has 16 residues. Germline V gene data show CDR1 as SGHKS and CDR2 as YYEKEE (reference sequence). The CDR3 protein is CASSPSGTPMNTEAFF. CDR3 sequence (DNA): TGTGCCAGCAGCCCATCCGGGACACCCATGAACACTGAAGCTTTCTTT.

This sequence joins TRBV19 and TRBJ2-1; D might be TRBD1 (5 bases). Germline CDR1 is LNHDA and CDR2 is SQIVND (reference sequence). Trimming pared 8 bases from V and 9 bases from J, leaving 17 bases between. This CDR3 contains 13 residues. CDR3 bases: TGTGCCAGTCAGCCGGCCTCCAGGGCTGAGCAGTTCTTC. This gives the protein CASQPASRAEQFF.

The chain joins TRBV5-4 to TRBJ2-5; 9 bases align to TRBD1. CDR3 length: 15 amino acids. V lost 3 bases, J lost 5 bases, and 8 bases stayed unmatched. Germline V gene sequence: CDR1 SGHNT, CDR2 YYREEE (reference sequence). CDR3 residues: CASSSRTGVGETQYF. The CDR3 DNA follows: TGTGCCAGCAGCTCGCGGACAGGGGTCGGGGAGACCCAGTACTTC.

V is TRBV10-2 and J is TRBJ2-7; 13 bases agree with TRBD2. The germline gives CDR1 WSHSY, CDR2 SAAADI. The CDR3 is 17 amino acids. Unmatched junction bases numbered 8, after V lost 6 bases and J lost 0 bases. The CDR3 loop reads CASSEGLAGPPSYEQYF. The CDR3 coding sequence is TGCGCCAGCAGCGAGGGACTAGCGGGACCCCCCTCCTACGAGCAGTACTTC.

This clone was counted only a few times. The chain has TRBV5-1 and TRBJ1-5; D unclear. With 0 bases removed from V and 6 bases from J, the gap between germline ends came to 13 bases. This CDR3 is built from 15 residues. Germline values: CDR1 SGHRS, CDR2 YFSETQ. CDR3: CASSLGSLEGQPQHF. CDR3 DNA: TGCGCCAGCAGCTTGGGATCGCTGGAGGGTCAGCCCCAGCATTTT.

The CDR3 DNA sequence: TGTGCCAGCGGACTGACAGGGGAGGACACTGAAGCTTTCTTT. Its protein is CASGLTGEDTEAFF. The V call is TRBV6-1, the J call TRBJ1-1; 8 positions match TRBD1. V dropped 8 bases and J dropped 3; count of bases not matched to a gene: 8. Per the germline V gene, CDR1 is MNHNS and CDR2 is SASEGT. This CDR3 comprises 14 residues.

The chain couples TRBV11-2 to TRBJ2-2; tentatively, D is TRBD2 (5 bases). Per germline, CDR1 SGHAT and CDR2 FQNNGV. The V and J ends lost 8 bases and 6 bases respectively, with 19 bases between them. CDR3 length: 15 amino acids. The CDR3 spells CASCLRRFSSGELFF. CDR3 sequence (DNA): TGTGCCAGCTGCCTTAGGAGGTTTAGTTCCGGGGAGCTGTTTTTT. Supplemented by reference TRBV11-2 and TRBJ2-2, the full variable domain reads EAGVAQSPRYKIIEKRQSVAFWCNPISGHATLYWYQQILGQGPKLLIQFQNNGVVDDSQLPKDRFSAERLKGVDSTLKIQPAKLEDSAVYLCASCLRRFSSGELFFGEGSRLTVL.

The CDR3 is CASSLGQGSATDTQYF. The CDR3 nucleotides are TGCGCCAGCAGCTTGGGACAGGGATCCGCCACAGATACGCAGTATTTT. The rearrangement links TRBV5-1 to TRBJ2-3, with 7 bases matching TRBD1. CDR1 and CDR2 (germline): SGHRS, YFSETQ. Trimming removed 0 bases from V and 2 bases from J; junction bases left unmatched: 6. This CDR3 region has 16 residues.

This clone was seen only a few times. This chain's CDR3 is CASTGTSFNYGYTF. CDR3 nucleotide sequence: TGTGCCAGTACCGGGACAAGCTTCAACTATGGCTACACCTTC. The rearrangement links TRBV19 to TRBJ1-2; D might be TRBD1 (6 bases). V lost 7 bases, J lost 2 bases, and 14 bases lay in between. This CDR3 region has 14 residues. In germline, CDR1 is LNHDA, CDR2 SQIVND (reference sequence).

This clone was seen only once. This sequence joins TRBV15 and TRBJ1-1, with unresolved D. The CDR3 extends over 14 amino acids. The germline V gene has CDR1 LNHNV and CDR2 YYDKDF (reference sequence). V lost 0 bases, J lost 5 bases, and 10 bases lay in between. The CDR3 protein is CATSRDRVATEAFF. CDR3 DNA sequence: TGTGCCACCAGCAGAGATCGGGTGGCGACTGAAGCTTTCTTT.

The genes are TRBV5-1 and TRBJ2-3; possibly TRBD1 for D (6 bases). CDR1 and CDR2 from the germline V gene are SGHRS and YFSETQ. The CDR3 contains 16 residues. Between the trimmed V and J ends, which lost 0 bases and 5 bases, there was a span of 16 bases. The CDR3 DNA follows: TGCGCCAGCAGCTTGGTTCCCGGTCAGGGACAAGATACGCAGTATTTT. Translated: CASSLVPGQGQDTQYF.

The chain is built from TRBV11-2 and TRBJ2-5; 9 bases map to TRBD1. CDR3 length: 19 amino acids. V was clipped by 4 bases and J by 2 bases; unmatched bases: 17. Germline CDR1 reads SGHAT; CDR2 reads FQNNGV. CDR3 amino acids: CASSSIPGQGSPSQETQYF. The DNA for the CDR3 is TGTGCCAGCAGCTCAATCCCGGGACAGGGATCCCCGTCACAAGAGACCCAGTACTTC. The full variable domain, completed using reference TRBV11-2 and TRBJ2-5, is EAGVAQSPRYKIIEKRQSVAFWCNPISGHATLYWYQQILGQGPKLLIQFQNNGVVDDSQLPKDRFSAERLKGVDSTLKIQPAKLEDSAVYLCASSSIPGQGSPSQETQYFGPGTRLLVL.

A remark on this clone: The final CDR3 position lacks the conserved phenylalanine or tryptophan, pointing to a likely read error. The V and J genes are TRBV5-4 and TRBJ1-5, with TRBD1 matching over 9 bases. Trimming cost V 4 bases and J 0 bases; bases outside gene matches: 5. This CDR3 contains 16 residues. Germline V gene sequence: CDR1 SGHNT, CDR2 YYREEE (reference sequence). The CDR3 bases are TGTGCCAGCAGCACGACAGGGGGTCTTAGCAATCAGCCCCAGCATTCT. Translated, it gives CASSTTGGLSNQPQHS.

The J gene is TRBJ2-5, the V gene TRBV30; D is unresolved. This CDR3 has 14 amino acids. V gave up 1 base and J gave up 2 bases, with 11 bases separating them. CDR1 and CDR2 from the germline V gene are GTSNPN and SVGIG (reference sequence). The CDR3 DNA reads as TGTGCCTGGAGTGCCGCAGGTCTACAAGAGACCCAGTACTTC. This encodes CAWSAAGLQETQYF.

The chain uses TRBV7-9 and TRBJ1-2; 7 bases agree with TRBD1. The V gene's germline CDR1 is SEHNR and CDR2 FQNEAQ (reference sequence). The CDR3 is 14 residues long. The V gene end was trimmed by 1 base and the J gene end by 6 bases; junction bases not matched to a gene: 5. CDR3 bases: TGTGCCAGCAGCTTAGAGACAGGGTGGGATGGCTACACCTTC. Amino acid sequence: CASSLETGWDGYTF.